This T cell receptor (beta chain) stems from a study of CD8 T cells in Susac syndrome. Sequencing of TCR beta was carried out in blood CD8+ and CD4+ T cells. The multiple sclerosis controls were treatment-naive patients, and their relapsing-remitting disease was stable or active. Through negative isolation, CD4+ and CD8+ T cells were obtained, while TEMRA cells were enriched using FACS. This CDR3 spans 15 amino acids. CDR1 is MDHEN and CDR2 is SYDVKM in the germline V gene. V lost 2 bases, J lost 5 bases, and 16 bases lay in between. With random hexamers, reverse transcription was performed on about 0.5 to 1 ug of RNA. The authors amplified TCR beta CDR3 across 54 Vbeta and 13 Jbeta using immunoSEQ multiplex PCR. TCRdb independently ran MiXCR on the immunoSEQ multiplex PCR reads; one entry per CDR3 protein. The sample lists some 300,000 distinct CDR3 sequences, approximately 91% seen once, with roughly 0.2% in the top ten.

This receptor was identified in a human donor with multiple sclerosis. Sequenced: CD8+ T cells from PBMCs. This sequence joins TRBV28 and TRBJ2-7; TRBD1 might be the D (7 bases). CDR3 DNA: TGTGCCAGCAGTTTACCGAGGGCAGGGGGGAACGAGCAGTACTTC. Its protein product is CASSLPRAGGNEQYF.